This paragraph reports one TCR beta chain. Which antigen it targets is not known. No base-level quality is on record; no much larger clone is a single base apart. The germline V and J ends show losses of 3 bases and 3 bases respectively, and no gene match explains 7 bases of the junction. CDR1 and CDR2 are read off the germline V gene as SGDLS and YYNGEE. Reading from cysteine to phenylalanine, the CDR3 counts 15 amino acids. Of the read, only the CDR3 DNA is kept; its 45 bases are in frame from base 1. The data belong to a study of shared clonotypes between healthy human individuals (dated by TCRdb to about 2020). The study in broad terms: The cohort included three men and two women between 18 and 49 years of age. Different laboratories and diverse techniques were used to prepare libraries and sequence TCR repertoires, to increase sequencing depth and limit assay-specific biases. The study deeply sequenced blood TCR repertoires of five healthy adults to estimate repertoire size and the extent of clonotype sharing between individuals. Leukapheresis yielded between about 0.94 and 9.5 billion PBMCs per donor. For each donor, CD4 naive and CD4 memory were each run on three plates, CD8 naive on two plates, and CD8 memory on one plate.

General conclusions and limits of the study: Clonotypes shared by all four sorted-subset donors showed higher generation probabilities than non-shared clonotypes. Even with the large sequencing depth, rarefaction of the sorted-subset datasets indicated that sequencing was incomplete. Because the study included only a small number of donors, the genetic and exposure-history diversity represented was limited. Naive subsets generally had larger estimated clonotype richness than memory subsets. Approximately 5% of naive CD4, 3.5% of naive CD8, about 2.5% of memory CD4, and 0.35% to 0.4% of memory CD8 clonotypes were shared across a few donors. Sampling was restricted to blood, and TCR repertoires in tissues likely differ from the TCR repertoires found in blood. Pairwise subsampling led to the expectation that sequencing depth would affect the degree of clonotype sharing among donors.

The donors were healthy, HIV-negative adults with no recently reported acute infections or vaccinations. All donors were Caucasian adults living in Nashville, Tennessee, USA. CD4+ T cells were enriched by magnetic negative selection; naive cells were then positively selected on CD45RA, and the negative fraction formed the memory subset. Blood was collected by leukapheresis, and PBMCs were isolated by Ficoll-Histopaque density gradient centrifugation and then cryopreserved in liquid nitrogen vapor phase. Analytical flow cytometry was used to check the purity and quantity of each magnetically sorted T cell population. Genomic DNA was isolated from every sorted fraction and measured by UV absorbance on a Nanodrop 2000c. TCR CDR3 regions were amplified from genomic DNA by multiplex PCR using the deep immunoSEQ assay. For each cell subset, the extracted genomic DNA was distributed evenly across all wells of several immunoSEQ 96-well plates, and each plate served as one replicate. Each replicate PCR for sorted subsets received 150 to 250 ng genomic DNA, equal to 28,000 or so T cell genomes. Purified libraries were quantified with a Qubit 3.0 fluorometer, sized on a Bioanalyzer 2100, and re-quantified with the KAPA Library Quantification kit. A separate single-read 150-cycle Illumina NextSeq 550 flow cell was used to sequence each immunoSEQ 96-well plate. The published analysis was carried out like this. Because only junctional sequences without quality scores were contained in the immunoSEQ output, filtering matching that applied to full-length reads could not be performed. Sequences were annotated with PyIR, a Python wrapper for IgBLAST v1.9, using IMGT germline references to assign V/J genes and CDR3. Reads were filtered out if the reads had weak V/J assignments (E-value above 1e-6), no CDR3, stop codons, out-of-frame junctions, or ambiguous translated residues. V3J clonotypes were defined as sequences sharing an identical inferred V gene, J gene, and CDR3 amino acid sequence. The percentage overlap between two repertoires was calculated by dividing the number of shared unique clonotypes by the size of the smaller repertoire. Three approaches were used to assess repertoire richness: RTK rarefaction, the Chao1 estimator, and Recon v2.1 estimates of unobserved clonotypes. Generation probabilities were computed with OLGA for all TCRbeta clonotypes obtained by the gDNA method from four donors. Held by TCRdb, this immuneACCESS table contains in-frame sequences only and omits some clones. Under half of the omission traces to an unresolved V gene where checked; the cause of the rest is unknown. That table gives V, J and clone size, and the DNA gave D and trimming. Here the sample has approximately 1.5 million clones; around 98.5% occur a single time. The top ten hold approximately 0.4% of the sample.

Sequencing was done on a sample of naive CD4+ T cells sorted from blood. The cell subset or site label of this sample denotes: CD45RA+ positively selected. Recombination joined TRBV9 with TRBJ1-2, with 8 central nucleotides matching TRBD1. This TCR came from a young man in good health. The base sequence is TGTGCCAGCAGCGAGACCCACAGGGGGGACTATGGCTACACCTTC. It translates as CASSETHRGDYGYTF.